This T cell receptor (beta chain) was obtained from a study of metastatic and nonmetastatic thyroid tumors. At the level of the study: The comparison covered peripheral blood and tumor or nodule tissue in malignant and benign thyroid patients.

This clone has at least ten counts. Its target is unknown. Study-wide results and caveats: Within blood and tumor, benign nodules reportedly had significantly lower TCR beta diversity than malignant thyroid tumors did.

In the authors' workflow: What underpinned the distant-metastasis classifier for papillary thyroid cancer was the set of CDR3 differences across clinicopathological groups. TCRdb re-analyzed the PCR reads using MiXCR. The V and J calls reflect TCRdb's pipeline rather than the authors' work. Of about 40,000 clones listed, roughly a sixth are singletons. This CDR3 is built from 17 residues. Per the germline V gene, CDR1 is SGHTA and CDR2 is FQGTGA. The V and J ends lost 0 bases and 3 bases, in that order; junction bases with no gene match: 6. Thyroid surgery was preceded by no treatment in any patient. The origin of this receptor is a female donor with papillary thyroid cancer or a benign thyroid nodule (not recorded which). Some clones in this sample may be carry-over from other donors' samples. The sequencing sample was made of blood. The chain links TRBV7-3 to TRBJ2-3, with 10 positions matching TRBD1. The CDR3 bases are TGTGCCAGCAGCTTAACAGGGGGGACAGGGGCTACAGATACGCAGTATTTT. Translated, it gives CASSLTGGTGATDTQYF.